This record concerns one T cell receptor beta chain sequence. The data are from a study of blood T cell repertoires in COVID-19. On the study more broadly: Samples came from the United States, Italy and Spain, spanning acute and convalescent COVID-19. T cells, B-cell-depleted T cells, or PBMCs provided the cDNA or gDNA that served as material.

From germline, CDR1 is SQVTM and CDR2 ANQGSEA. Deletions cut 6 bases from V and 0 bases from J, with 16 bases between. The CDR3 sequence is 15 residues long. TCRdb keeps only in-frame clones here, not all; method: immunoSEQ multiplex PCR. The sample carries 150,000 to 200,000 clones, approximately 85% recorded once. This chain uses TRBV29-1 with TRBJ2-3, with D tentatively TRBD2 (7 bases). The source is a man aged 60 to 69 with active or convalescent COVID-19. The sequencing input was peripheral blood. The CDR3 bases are TGCAGCGTGCCCAAGGGGGGGCTAAGCACAGATACGCAGTATTTT. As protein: CSVPKGGLSTDTQYF.